The clone carrying this T cell receptor (beta chain) was seen a handful of times. Its antigen remains unknown. The data were taken from a study of T cell repertoires in cytomegalovirus infection. Points from the study as a whole: The ex vivo response was dominated by HLA-C-restricted CMV-specific TCR beta clonotypes.

From germline, CDR1 is LGHNA and CDR2 YNFKEQ. The CDR3 is 16 amino acids. The V end was cut by 2 bases, the J end by 5 bases, with 16 bases between. Using its own MiXCR run on the reads, TCRdb lists one record per CDR3 protein. The sample lists around 710,000 distinct CDR3 sequences, 25% to 35% occurring once. This sequence originates from a human donor in good health (CMV status not recorded). Some clones in this sample may be carry-over from other donors' samples. Sample: cultured CD8+ T cells from PBMCs, taken from culture after CMV antigen stimulation. The chain has TRBV4-2 and TRBJ1-5, with a weak D call TRBD1 (5 bases). The CDR3 loop reads CASSQRKGRNDQPQHF. In DNA form, the CDR3 reads TGTGCCAGCAGCCAAAGGAAGGGGCGCAATGATCAGCCCCAGCATTTT.